The source of this TCR beta chain is a study of post-analysis software for immune sequencing data. TCR beta cDNA libraries had unique molecular identifiers. TCRdb redid the calling of the PCR reads with MiXCR, one entry per CDR3 protein. The sample contains under 650,000 distinct CDR3 sequences, 44% of which appear only once. General study points: Patients showed TRBV5-6, TRBV5-1 and TRBV20-1 among four to six TRBV segments more frequent than in controls.

The CDR3 contains 14 residues. V was clipped by 7 bases and J by 6 bases, with 16 bases between them. Remarks on this clonotype: Its cognate antigen is unknown.

This chain uses TRBV12-3 or TRBV12-4 with TRBJ2-1; D may be TRBD1 or TRBD2 (5 bases each). Sequenced: blood. The origin of this receptor is a girl aged 10 to 17 with multiple sclerosis. DNA for the CDR3: TGTGCCAGCACTGTGGGGCCGGGAAGCAATGAGCAGTTCTTC. Residues: CASTVGPGSNEQFF.